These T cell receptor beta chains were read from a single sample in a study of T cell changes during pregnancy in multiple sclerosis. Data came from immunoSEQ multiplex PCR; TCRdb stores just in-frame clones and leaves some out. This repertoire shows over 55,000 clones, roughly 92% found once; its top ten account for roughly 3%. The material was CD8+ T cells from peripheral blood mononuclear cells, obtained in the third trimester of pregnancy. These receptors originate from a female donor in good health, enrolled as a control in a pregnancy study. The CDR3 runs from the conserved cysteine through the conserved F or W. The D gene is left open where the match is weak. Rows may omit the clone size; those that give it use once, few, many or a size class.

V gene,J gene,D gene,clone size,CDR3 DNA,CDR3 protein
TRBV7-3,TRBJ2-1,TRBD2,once,TGTGCCAGCAGCTTAATAGCGGGGGGGCAAAATGAGCAGTTCTTC,CASSLIAGGQNEQFF
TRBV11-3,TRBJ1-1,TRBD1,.,TGTGCCAGCAGCCCCGGGACAGGGAACACTGAAGCTTTCTTT,CASSPGTGNTEAFF
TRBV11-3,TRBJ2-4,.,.,TGTGCCAGCAGCTCCCGAGGCGGGAAGGGAAACATTCAGTACTTC,CASSSRGGKGNIQYF
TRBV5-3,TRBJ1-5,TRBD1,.,TGTGCCAGAAGCAAAAGACTCAGGGGGGATAGCAATCAGCCCCAGCATTTT,CARSKRLRGDSNQPQHF
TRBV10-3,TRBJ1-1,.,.,TGTGCCTCCCAGGGTGGCACTGAAGCTTTCTTT,CASQGGTEAFF
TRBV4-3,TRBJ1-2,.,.,TGCGCCAGCAGCCAAGAACGCGGGGACTATGGCTACACCTTC,CASSQERGDYGYTF
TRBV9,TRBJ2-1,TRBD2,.,TGTGCCAGCAGCGTAGGGGAAGCGGGGGAGTACAATGAGCAGTTCTTC,CASSVGEAGEYNEQFF
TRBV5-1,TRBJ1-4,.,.,TGCGCCAGCAGCAGGACAGTGGGGAATGAAAAACTGTTTTTT,CASSRTVGNEKLFF
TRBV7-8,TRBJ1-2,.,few,TGTGCCAGCAGCCCGACAGATGATAACTATGGCTACACCTTC,CASSPTDDNYGYTF
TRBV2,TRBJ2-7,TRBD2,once,TGTGCCAGCAGCCCCATGGGAGGGAGGTTCGACGAGCAGTACTTC,CASSPMGGRFDEQYF
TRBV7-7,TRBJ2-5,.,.,TGTGCCAGCAGCTTAGGCGGTCCCCAGTACTTC,CASSLGGPQYF
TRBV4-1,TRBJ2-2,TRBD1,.,TGCGCCAGCAGCCAAGATAGACAGGGAAACACCGGGGAGCTGTTTTTT,CASSQDRQGNTGELFF
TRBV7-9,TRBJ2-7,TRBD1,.,TGTGCCAGCAGCTTAGATCTGACAGGGACCTACGAGCAGTACTTC,CASSLDLTGTYEQYF
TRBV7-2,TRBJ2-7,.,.,TGTGCCAGCACCCCTTTTAGGGGCTACGAGCAGTACTTC,CASTPFRGYEQYF
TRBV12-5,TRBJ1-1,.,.,TGTGCTAGTGGTTTGGCAATAGGGGTCTATTCGAACACTGAAGCTTTCTTT,CASGLAIGVYSNTEAFF
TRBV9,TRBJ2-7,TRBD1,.,TGTGCCAGCAGCGTAGAGGGGACAGGGGGGTACGAGCAGTACTTC,CASSVEGTGGYEQYF
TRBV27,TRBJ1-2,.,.,TGTGCCAGCAGTTTAGATAGATATGGCTACACCTTC,CASSLDRYGYTF
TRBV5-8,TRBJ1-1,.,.,TGTGCCAGCAGCTTACAAGGAGCCAGCTTCATGAACACTGAAGCTTTCTTT,CASSLQGASFMNTEAFF
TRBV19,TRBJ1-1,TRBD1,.,TGTGCCAGTAGATCATTGACAGGGCACTTGGAAGCTTTCTTT,CASRSLTGHLEAFF
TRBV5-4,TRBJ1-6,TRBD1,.,TGTGCCAGCAGCGGTCCGGGACAGGGTATCTATAATTCACCCCTCCACTTT,CASSGPGQGIYNSPLHF
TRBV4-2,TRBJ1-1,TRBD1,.,TGTGCCAGCAGCCAAGACGGGGGGACAGGGGAGACTGAAGCTTTCTTT,CASSQDGGTGETEAFF
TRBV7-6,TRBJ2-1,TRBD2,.,TGTGCCAGCAGCCAAGACGGACTAGCGGGAGTCGAGCAGTTCTTC,CASSQDGLAGVEQFF
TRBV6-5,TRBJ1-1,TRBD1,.,TGTGCCAGCAGTTTTACAGGGGCCCCTACGAACACTGAAGCTTTCTTT,CASSFTGAPTNTEAFF
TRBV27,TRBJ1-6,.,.,TGTGCCAGCAGTTCGGGACACGGCCCCCTCCACTTT,CASSSGHGPLHF
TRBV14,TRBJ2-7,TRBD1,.,TGTGCCAGCAGCCAGCTCCCTCGGACAGGGGGCGTTCAGGGGGTCTTTTACCTCCACGAGCAGTACTTC,CASSQLPRTGGVQGVFYLHEQYF
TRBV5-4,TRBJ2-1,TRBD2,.,TGTGCCAGCAGCTTCTTGGGGACTAGCGGGGACAATGAGCAGTTCTTC,CASSFLGTSGDNEQFF
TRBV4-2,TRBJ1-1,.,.,TGTGCCAGCAGCCAAGGTGTATCCCCGGAGGTAACTGAAGCTTTCTTT,CASSQGVSPEVTEAFF
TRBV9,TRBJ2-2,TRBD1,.,TGTGCCAGCAGCGTAGGGGACAGGTCGGTAACCGGGGAGCTGTTTTTT,CASSVGDRSVTGELFF
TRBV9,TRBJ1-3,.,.,TGTGCCAGCACCCGGGGGGGTGCGGCTGGAAACACCATATATTTT,CASTRGGAAGNTIYF
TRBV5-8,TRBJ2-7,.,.,TGTGCCAGCACCCTTATAACGGGGGAGCAGTACTTC,CASTLITGEQYF
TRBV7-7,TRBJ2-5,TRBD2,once,TGTGCTAGCAGCTTGGGACTAGCGGGGGTTGCGTACCAAGAGACCCAGTACTTC,CASSLGLAGVAYQETQYF
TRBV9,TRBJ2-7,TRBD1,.,TGTGCCAGCAGCGGAACAGGGGACTACGAGCAGTACTTC,CASSGTGDYEQYF